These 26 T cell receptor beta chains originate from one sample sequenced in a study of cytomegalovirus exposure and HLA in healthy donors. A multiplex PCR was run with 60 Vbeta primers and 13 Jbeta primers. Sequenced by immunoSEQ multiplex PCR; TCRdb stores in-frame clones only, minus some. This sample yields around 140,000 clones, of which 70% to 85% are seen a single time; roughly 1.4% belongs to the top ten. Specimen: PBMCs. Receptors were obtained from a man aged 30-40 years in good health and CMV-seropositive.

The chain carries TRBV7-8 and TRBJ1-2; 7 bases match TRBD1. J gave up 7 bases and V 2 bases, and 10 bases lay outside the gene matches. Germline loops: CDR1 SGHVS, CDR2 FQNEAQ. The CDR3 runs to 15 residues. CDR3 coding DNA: TGTGCCAGCAGCTTATTTTTCCAGGGGGAGATTGGCTACACCTTC. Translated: CASSLFFQGEIGYTF.

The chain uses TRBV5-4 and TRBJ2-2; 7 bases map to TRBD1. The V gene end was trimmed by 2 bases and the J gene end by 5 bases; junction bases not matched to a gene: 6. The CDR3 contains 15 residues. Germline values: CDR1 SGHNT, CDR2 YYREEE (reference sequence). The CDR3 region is CASSFVGGMTGELFF. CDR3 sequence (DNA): TGTGCCAGCAGCTTCGTAGGGGGCATGACCGGGGAGCTGTTTTTT.

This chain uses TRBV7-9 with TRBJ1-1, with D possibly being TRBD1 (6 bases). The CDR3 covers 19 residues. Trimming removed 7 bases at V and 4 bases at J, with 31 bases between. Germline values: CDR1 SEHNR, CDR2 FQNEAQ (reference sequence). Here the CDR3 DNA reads TGTGCCAGCACCTCTCCCCCCCTGGGGGGGCGTCGTTCGGGCACTGAAGCTTTCTTT. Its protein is CASTSPPLGGRRSGTEAFF.

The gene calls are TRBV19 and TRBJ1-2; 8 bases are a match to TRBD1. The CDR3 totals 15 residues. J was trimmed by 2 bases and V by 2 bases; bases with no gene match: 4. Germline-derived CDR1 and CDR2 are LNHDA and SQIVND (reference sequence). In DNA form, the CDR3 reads TGTGCCAGTAGTATATCAGGGGGCTCGAACTATGGCTACACCTTC. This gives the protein CASSISGGSNYGYTF.

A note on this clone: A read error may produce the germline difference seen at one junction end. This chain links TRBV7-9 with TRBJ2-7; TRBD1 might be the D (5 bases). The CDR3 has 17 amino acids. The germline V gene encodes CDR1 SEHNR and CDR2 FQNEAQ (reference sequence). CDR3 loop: CSSSLMGRTQTGYEQYF. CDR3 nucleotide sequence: TGTTCCAGCAGCTTAATGGGCAGGACACAAACCGGATACGAGCAGTACTTC.

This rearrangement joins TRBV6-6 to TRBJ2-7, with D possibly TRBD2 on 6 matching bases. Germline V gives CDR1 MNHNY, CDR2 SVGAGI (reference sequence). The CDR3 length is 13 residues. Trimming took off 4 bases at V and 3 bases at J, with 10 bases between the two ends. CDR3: CASSSVGSYEQYF. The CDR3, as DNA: TGTGCCAGCAGTTCCGTCGGGAGCTACGAGCAGTACTTC.

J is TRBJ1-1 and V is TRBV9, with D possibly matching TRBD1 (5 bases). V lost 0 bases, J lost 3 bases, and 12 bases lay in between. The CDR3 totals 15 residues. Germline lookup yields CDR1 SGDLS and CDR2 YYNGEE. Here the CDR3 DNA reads TGTGCCAGCAGCGTAGCTCCGGAGGGGTACACTGAAGCTTTCTTT. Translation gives CASSVAPEGYTEAFF.

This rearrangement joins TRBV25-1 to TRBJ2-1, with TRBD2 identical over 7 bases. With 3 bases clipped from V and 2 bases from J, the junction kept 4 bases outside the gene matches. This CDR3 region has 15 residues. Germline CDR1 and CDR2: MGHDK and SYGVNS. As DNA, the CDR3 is TGTGCCAGCAGTGAGGGGGGGGGTCCCTACAATGAGCAGTTCTTC. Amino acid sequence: CASSEGGGPYNEQFF.

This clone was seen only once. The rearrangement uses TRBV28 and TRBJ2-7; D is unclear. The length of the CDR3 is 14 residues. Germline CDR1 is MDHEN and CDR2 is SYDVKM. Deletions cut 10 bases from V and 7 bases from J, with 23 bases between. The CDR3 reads CATTLLYPLSEQYF. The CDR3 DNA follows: TGTGCCACCACCTTACTCTATCCTCTGTCGGAGCAGTACTTC.

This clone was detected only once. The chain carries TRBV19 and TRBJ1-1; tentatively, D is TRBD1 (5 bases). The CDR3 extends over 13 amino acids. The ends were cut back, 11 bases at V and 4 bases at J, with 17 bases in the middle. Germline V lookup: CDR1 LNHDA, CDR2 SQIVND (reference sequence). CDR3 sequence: CACWGTWGTEAFF. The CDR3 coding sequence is TGTGCCTGCTGGGGCACGTGGGGCACTGAAGCTTTCTTT.

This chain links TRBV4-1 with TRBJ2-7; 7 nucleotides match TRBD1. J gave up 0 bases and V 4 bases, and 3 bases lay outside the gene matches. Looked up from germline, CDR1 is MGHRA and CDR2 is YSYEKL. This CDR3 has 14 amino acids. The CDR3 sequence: CASSRTGSSYEQYF. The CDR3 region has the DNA TGCGCCAGCAGCCGGACAGGAAGCTCCTACGAGCAGTACTTC.

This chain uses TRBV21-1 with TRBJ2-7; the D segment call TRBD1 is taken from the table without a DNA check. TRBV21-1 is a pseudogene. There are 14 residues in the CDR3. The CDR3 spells CASSKSGQGHEQYF. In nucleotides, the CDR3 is TGTGCCAGCAGCAAGAGTGGACAGGGCCACGAGCAGTACTTC.

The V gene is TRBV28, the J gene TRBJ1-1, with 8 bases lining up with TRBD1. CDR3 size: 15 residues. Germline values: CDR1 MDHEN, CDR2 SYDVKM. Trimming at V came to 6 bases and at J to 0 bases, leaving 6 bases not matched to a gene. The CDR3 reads CASRPQGAMNTEAFF. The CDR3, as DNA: TGTGCCAGCAGACCTCAGGGGGCCATGAACACTGAAGCTTTCTTT.

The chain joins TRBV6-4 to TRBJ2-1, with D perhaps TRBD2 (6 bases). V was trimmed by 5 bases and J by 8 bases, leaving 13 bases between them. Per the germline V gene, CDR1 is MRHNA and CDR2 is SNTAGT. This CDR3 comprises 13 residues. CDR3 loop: CASSPRESDEQFF. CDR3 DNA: TGTGCCAGCAGTCCTCGGGAGTCCGATGAGCAGTTCTTC.

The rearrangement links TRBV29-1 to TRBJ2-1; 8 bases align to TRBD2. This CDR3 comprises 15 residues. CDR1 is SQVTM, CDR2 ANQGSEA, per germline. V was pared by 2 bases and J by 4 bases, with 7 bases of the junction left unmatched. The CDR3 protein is CSVEPRASGYNEQFF. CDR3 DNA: TGCAGCGTTGAACCCCGCGCTAGCGGGTACAATGAGCAGTTCTTC.

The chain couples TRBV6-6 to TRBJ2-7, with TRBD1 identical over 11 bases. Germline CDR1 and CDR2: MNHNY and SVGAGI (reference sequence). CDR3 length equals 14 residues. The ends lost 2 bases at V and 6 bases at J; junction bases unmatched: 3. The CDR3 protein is CASSYGDRGAEQYF. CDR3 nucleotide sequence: TGTGCCAGCAGTTACGGGGACAGGGGGGCCGAGCAGTACTTC.

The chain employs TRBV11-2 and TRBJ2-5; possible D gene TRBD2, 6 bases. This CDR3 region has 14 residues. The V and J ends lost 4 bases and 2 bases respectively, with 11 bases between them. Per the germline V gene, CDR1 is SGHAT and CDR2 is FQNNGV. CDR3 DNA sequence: TGTGCCAGCAGCTCCCGGGACTGGCAAGAGACCCAGTACTTC. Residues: CASSSRDWQETQYF.

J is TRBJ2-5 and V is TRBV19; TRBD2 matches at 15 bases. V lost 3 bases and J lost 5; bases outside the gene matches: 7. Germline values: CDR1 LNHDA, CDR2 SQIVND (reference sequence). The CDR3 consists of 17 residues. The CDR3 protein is CASSMVGLAGGRETQYF. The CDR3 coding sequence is TGTGCCAGTAGTATGGTCGGACTAGCGGGGGGGCGTGAGACCCAGTACTTC.

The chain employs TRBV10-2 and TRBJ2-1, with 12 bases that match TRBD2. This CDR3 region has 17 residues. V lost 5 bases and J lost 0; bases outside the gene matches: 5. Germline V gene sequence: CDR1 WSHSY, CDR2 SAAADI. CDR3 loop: CASSKTSGRFSYNEQFF. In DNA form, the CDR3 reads TGCGCCAGCAGTAAAACTAGCGGGAGGTTCTCCTACAATGAGCAGTTCTTC.

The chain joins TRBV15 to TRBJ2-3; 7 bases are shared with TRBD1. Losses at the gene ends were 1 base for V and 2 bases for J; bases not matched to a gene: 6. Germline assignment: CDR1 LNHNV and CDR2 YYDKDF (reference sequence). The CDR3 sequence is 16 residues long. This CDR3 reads CATSRARQGPTDTQYF. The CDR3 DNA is TGTGCCACCAGCAGAGCCAGACAGGGCCCCACAGATACGCAGTATTTT.

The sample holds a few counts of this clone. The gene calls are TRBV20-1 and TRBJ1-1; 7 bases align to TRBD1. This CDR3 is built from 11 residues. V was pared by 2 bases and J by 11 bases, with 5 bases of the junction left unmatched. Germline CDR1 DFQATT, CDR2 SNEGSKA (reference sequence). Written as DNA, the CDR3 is TGCAGTGCTAGAATTGACAGGGACGCTTTCTTT. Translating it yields CSARIDRDAFF.

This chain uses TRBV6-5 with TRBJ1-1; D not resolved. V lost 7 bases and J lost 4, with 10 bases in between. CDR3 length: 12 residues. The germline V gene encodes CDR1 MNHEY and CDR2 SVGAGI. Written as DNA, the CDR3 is TGTGCCAGCACTAATCGGGTCACTGAAGCTTTCTTT. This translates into CASTNRVTEAFF.

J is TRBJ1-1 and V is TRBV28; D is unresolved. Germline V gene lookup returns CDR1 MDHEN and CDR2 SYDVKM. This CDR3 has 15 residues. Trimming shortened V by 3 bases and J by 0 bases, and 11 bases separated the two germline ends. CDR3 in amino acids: CASSLRKKLNTEAFF. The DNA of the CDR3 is TGTGCCAGCAGTTTGAGAAAGAAGTTGAACACTGAAGCTTTCTTT.

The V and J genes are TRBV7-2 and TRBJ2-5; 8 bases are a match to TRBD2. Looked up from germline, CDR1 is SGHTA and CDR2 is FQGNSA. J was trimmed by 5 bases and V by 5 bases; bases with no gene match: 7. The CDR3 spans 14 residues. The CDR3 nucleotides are TGTGCCAGCAGCCCGGGACTAGAGCTGGAGACCCAGTACTTC. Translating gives CASSPGLELETQYF. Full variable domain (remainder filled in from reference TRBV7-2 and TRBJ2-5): GAGVSQSPSNKVTEKGKDVELRCDPISGHTALYWYRQSLGQGLEFLIYFQGNSAPDKSGLPSDRFSAERTGGSVSTLTIQRTQQEDSAVYLCASSPGLELETQYFGPGTRLLVL.

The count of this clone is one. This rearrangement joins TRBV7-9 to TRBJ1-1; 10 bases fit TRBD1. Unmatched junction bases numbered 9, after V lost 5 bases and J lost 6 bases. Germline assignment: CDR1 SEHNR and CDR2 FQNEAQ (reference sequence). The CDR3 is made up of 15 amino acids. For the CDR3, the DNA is TGTGCCAGCAGCGTGCCCGGGACAGGGGTCGCTGAAGCTTTCTTT. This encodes CASSVPGTGVAEAFF.

CDR3 region: CASSGTGGFGNQPQHF. In DNA form, the CDR3 reads TGTGCCAGCAGTGGAACAGGGGGCTTCGGCAATCAGCCCCAGCATTTT. This chain connects TRBV2 to TRBJ1-5; 9 bases align to TRBD1. CDR1 is SNHLY, CDR2 FYNNEI, per germline. Unmatched junction bases numbered 6, after V lost 4 bases and J lost 2 bases. This CDR3 has 16 amino acids.